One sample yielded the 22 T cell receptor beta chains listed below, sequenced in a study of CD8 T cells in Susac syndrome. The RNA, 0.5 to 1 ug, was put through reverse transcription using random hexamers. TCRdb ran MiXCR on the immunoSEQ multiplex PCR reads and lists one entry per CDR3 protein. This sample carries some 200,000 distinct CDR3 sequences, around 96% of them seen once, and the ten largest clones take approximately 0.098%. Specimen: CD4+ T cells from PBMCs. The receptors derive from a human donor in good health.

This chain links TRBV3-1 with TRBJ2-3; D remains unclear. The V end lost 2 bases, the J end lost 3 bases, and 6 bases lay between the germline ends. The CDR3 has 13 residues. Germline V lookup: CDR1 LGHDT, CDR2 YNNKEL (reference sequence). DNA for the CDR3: TGTGCCAGCAGCCAAAGTGGAACAGATACGCAGTATTTT. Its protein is CASSQSGTDTQYF.

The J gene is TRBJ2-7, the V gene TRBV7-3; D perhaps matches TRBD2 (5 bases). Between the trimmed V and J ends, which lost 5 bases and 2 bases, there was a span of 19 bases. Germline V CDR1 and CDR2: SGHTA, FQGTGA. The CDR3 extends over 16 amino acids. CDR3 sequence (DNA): TGTGCCAGCAGCCGATTGGGCGGGCAGGTAGCCTACGAGCAGTACTTC. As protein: CASSRLGGQVAYEQYF.

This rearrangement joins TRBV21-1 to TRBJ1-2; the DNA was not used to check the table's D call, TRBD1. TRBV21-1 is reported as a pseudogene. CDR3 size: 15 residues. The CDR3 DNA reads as TGTGCCAGCAGCATTCTGGGGGGAGATAACTATGGCTACACCTTC. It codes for CASSILGGDNYGYTF.

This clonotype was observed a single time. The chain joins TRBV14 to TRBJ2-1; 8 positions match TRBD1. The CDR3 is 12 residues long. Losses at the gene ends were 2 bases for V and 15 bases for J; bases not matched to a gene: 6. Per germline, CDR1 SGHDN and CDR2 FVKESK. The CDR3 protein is CASSQRRDRRFF. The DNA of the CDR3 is TGTGCCAGCAGCCAACGCCGGGACAGGCGGTTCTTC.

The CDR3 here is CSVREAPVYEQYF. The CDR3 DNA reads TGCAGTGTTAGGGAGGCTCCCGTCTACGAGCAGTACTTC. V usage is TRBV20-1 and J usage is TRBJ2-7; weak D call: TRBD2 (6 bases). The CDR3 runs to 13 residues. V was clipped by 7 bases and J by 3 bases, with 16 bases between them. The germline gives CDR1 DFQATT, CDR2 SNEGSKA (reference sequence).

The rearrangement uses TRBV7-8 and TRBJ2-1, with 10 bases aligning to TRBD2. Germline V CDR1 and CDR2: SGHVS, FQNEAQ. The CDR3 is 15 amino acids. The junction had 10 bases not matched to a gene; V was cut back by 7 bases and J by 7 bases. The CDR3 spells CASTWWLAGGNEQFF. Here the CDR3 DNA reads TGTGCCAGCACATGGTGGTTAGCGGGAGGTAATGAGCAGTTCTTC.

DNA of the CDR3: TGCAGTGCTAGAGTTTGGCGGGACCGCTACAATGAGCAGTTCTTC. This translates into CSARVWRDRYNEQFF. This chain joins TRBV20-1 and TRBJ2-1; D perhaps matches TRBD2 (6 bases). Trimming cost V 1 base and J 3 bases, with 13 bases left between them. The length of the CDR3 is 15 residues. Germline loops: CDR1 DFQATT, CDR2 SNEGSKA (reference sequence).

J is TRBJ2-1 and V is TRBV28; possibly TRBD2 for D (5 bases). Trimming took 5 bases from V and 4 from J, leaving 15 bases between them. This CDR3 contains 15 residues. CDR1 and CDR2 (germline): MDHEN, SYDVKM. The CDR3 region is CASSPGVAQYNEQFF. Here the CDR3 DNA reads TGTGCCAGCAGTCCCGGAGTAGCGCAATACAATGAGCAGTTCTTC.

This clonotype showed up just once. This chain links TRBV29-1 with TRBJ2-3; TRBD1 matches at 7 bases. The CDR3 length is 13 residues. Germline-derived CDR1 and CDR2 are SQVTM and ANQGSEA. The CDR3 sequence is CGANTGGTDTQYF. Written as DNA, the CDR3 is TGCGGCGCCAATACAGGGGGCACAGATACGCAGTATTTT.

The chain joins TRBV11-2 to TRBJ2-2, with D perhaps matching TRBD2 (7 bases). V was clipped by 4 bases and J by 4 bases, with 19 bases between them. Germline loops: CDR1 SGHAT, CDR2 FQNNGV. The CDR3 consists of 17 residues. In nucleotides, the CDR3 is TGTGCCAGCAGCTCCCGGGCCGGGGGGCCGAGCACCGGGGAGCTGTTTTTT. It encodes CASSSRAGGPSTGELFF. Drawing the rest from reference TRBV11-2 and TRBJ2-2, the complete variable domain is EAGVAQSPRYKIIEKRQSVAFWCNPISGHATLYWYQQILGQGPKLLIQFQNNGVVDDSQLPKDRFSAERLKGVDSTLKIQPAKLEDSAVYLCASSSRAGGPSTGELFFGEGSRLTVL.

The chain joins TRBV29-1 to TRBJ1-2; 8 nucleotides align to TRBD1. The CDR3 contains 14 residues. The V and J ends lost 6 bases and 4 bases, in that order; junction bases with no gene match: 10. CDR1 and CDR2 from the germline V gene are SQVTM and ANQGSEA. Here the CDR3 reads CSVPGQAAGYGYTF. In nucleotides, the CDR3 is TGCAGCGTGCCGGGACAGGCGGCCGGCTATGGCTACACCTTC.

The DNA of the CDR3 is TGTGCCAGCAGCCCGGGGAGACGGTGGGAGACCCAGTACTTC. Translated: CASSPGRRWETQYF. The chain carries TRBV7-2 and TRBJ2-5; tentative D call: TRBD2 (5 bases). The CDR3 spans 14 residues. Germline values: CDR1 SGHTA, CDR2 FQGNSA. Trimming shortened V by 5 bases and J by 5 bases, and 15 bases separated the two germline ends.

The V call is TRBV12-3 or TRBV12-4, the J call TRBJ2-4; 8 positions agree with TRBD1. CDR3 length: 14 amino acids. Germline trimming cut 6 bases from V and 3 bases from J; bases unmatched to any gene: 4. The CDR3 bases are TGTGCCAGCAGAAATACAGGGGGCAAAAACATTCAGTACTTC. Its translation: CASRNTGGKNIQYF.

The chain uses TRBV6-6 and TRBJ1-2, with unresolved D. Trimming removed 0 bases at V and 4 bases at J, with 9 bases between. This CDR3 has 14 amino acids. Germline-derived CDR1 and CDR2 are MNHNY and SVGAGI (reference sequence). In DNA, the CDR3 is TGTGCCAGCAGTTACTCAAAGGGTACCTATGGCTACACCTTC. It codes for CASSYSKGTYGYTF.

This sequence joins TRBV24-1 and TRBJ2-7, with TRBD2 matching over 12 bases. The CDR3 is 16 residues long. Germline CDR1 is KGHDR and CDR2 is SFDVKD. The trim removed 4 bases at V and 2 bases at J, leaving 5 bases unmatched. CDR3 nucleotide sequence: TGTGCCACCAGTGACACCCGGACTAGCGGGGCCTACGAGCAGTACTTC. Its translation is CATSDTRTSGAYEQYF.

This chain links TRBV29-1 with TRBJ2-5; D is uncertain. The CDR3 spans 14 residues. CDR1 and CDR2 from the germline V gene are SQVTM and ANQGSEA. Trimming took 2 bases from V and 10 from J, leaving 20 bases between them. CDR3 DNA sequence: TGCAGCGTTGAACCCCGACAAGGGCTACCTAACCAGTACTTC. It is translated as CSVEPRQGLPNQYF.

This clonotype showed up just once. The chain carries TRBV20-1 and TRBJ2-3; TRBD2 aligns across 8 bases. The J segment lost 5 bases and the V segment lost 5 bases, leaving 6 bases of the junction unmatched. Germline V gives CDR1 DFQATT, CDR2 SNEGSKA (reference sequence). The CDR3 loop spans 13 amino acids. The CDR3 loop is CSAHSGKGDTQYF. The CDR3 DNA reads TGCAGTGCTCATAGCGGGAAGGGAGATACGCAGTATTTT.

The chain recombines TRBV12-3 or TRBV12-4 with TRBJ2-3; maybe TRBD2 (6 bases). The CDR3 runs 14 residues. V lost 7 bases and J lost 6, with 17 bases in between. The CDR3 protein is CASTGLVMADTQYF. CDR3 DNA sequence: TGTGCCAGCACGGGACTGGTAATGGCCGATACGCAGTATTTT.

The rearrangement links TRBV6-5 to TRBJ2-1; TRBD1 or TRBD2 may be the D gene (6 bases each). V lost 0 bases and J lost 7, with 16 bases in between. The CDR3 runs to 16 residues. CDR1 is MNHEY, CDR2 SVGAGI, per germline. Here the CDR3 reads CASSYSRRGVENEQFF. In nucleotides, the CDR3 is TGTGCCAGCAGTTACTCGAGAAGGGGGGTTGAGAATGAGCAGTTCTTC.

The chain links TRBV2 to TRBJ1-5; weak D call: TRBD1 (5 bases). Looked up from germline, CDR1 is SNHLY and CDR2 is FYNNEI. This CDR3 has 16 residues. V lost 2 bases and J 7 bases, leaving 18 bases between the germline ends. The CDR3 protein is CASSEPTVGGGQPQHF. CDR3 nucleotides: TGTGCCAGCAGTGAACCTACTGTGGGCGGGGGACAGCCCCAGCATTTT.

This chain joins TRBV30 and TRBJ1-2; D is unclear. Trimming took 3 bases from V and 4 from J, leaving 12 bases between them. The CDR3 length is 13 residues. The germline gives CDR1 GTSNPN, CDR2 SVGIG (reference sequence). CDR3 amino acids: CAWRHRALYGYTF. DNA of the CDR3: TGTGCCTGGAGACACCGGGCCCTCTATGGCTACACCTTC.

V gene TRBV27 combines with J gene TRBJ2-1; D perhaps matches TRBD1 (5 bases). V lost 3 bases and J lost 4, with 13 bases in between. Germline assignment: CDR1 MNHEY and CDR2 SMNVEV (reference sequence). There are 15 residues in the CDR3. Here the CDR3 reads CASSFGAGPYNEQFF. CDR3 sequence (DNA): TGTGCCAGCAGTTTTGGGGCAGGGCCATACAATGAGCAGTTCTTC.